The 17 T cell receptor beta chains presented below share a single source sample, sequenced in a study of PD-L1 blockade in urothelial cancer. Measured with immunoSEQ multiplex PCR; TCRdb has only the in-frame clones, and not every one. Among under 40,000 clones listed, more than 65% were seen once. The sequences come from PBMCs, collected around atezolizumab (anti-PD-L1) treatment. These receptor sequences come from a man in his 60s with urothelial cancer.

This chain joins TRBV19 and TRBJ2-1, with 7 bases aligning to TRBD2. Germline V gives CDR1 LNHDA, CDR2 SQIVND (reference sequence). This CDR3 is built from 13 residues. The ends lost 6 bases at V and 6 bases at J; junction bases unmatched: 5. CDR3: CASSLAVGNEQFF. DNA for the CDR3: TGTGCCAGTAGCCTAGCGGTGGGCAATGAGCAGTTCTTC. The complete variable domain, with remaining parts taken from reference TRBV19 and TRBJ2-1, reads DGGITQSPKYLFRKEGQNVTLSCEQNLNHDAMYWYRQDPGQGLRLIYYSQIVNDFQKGDIAEGYSVSREKKESFPLTVTSAQKNPTAFYLCASSLAVGNEQFFGPGTRLTVL.

In nucleotides, the CDR3 is TGTGCCAGCAGCTTCCCCCCCGGGGGCGGGGGGTCCGCCTACGAGCAGTACTTC. It translates to CASSFPPGGGGSAYEQYF. The genes are TRBV7-9 and TRBJ2-7; 8 bases are a match to TRBD2. CDR1 and CDR2 from the germline V gene are SEHNR and FQNEAQ (reference sequence). There are 18 residues in the CDR3. J gave up 2 bases and V 3 bases, and 15 bases lay outside the gene matches. Full variable domain (rest looked up from reference TRBV7-9 and TRBJ2-7): DTGVSQNPRHKITKRGQNVTFRCDPISEHNRLYWYRQTLGQGPEFLTYFQNEAQLEKSRLLSDRFSAERPKGSFSTLEIQRTEQGDSAMYLCASSFPPGGGGSAYEQYFGPGTRLTVT.

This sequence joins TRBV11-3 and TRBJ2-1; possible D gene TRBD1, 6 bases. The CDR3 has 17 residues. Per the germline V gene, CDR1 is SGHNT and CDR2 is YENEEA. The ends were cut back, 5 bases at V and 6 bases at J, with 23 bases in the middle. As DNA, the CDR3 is TGTGCCAGCAGCCCCCGAGGGACAAGTAAGAGACCCAATGAGCAGTTCTTC. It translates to CASSPRGTSKRPNEQFF.

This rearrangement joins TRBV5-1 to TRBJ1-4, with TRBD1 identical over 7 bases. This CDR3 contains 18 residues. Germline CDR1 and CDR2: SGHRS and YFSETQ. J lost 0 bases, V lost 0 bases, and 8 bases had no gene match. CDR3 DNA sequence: TGCGCCAGCAGCTTGGGCCCGGGACAGTTTGCAACTAATGAAAAACTGTTTTTT. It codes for CASSLGPGQFATNEKLFF. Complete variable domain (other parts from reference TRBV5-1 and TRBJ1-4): KAGVTQTPRYLIKTRGQQVTLSCSPISGHRSVSWYQQTPGQGLQFLFEYFSETQRNKGNFPGRFSGRQFSNSRSEMNVSTLELGDSALYLCASSLGPGQFATNEKLFFGSGTQLSVL.

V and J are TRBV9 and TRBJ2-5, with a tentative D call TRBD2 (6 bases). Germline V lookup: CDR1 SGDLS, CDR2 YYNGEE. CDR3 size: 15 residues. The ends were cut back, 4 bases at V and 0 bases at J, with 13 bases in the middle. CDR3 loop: CASSLQGLHQETQYF. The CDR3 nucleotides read TGTGCCAGCAGCCTTCAGGGACTCCACCAAGAGACCCAGTACTTC.

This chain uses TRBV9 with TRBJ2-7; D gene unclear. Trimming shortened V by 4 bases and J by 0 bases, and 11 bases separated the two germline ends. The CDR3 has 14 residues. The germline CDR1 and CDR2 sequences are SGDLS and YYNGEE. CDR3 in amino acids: CASSQSTNSYEQYF. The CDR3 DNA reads TGTGCCAGCAGCCAGTCGACAAACTCCTACGAGCAGTACTTC.

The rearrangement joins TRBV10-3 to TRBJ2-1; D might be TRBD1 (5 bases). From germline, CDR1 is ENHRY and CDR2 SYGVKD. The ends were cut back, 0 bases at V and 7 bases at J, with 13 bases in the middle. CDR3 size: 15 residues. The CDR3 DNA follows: TGTGCCATCAGTGAGTCGAAGGGGTTTTGGAATGAGCAGTTCTTC. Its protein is CAISESKGFWNEQFF.

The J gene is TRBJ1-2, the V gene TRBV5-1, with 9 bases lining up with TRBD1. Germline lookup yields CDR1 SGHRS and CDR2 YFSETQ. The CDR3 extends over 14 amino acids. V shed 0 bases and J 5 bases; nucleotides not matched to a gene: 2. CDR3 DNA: TGCGCCAGCAGCTTGGCCGGGACAGGGTATGGCTACACCTTC. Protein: CASSLAGTGYGYTF.

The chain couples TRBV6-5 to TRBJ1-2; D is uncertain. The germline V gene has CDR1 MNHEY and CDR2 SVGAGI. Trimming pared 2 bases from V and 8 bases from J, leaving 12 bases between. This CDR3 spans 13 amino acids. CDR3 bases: TGTGCCAGCAGTTACACCGGTGGAGACGGCTACACCTTC. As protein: CASSYTGGDGYTF.

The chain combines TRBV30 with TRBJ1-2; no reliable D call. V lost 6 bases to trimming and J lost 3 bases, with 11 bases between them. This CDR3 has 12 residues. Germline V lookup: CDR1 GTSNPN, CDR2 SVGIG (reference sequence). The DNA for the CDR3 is TGTGCCTGCCGTGGTACAGACTATGGCTACACCTTC. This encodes CACRGTDYGYTF. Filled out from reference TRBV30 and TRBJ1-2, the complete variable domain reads SQTIHQWPATLVQPVGSPLSLECTVEGTSNPNLYWYRQAAGRGLQLLFYSVGIGQISSEVPQNLSASRPQDRQFILSSKKLLLSDSGFYLCACRGTDYGYTFGSGTRLTVV.

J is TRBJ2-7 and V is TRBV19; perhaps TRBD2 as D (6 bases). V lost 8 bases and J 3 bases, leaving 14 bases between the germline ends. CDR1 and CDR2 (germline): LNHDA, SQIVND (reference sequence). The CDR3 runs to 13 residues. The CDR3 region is CASHATGDYEQYF. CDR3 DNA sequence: TGTGCCAGTCACGCGACGGGGGACTACGAGCAGTACTTC.

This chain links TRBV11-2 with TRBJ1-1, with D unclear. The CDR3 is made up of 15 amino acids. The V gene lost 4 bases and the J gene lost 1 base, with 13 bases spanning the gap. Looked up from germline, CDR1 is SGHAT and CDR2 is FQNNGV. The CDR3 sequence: CASSSPWRGNTEAFF. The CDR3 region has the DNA TGTGCCAGCAGCTCTCCCTGGAGAGGGAACACTGAAGCTTTCTTT.

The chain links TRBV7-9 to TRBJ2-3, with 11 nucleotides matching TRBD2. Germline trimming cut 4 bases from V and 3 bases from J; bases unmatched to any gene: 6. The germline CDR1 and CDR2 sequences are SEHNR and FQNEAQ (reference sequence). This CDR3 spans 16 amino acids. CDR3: CASSYGTSGGTDTQYF. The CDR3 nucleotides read TGTGCCAGCAGCTATGGGACTAGCGGAGGGACAGATACGCAGTATTTT. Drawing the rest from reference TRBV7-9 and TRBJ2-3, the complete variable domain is DTGVSQNPRHKITKRGQNVTFRCDPISEHNRLYWYRQTLGQGPEFLTYFQNEAQLEKSRLLSDRFSAERPKGSFSTLEIQRTEQGDSAMYLCASSYGTSGGTDTQYFGPGTRLTVL.

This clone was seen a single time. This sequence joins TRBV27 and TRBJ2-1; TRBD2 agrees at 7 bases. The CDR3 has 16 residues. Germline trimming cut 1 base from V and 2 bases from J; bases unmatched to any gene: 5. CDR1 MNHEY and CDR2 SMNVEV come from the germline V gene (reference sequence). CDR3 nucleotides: TGTGCCAGCAGTTTATTCGGGACTAACACCTACAATGAGCAGTTCTTC. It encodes CASSLFGTNTYNEQFF.

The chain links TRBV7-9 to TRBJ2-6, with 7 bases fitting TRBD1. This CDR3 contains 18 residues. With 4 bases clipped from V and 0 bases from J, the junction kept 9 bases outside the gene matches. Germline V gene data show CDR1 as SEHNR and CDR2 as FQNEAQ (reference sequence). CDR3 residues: CASSSTPGQPSGANVLTF. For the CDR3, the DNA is TGTGCCAGCAGCTCGACTCCGGGACAGCCCTCTGGGGCCAACGTCCTGACTTTC.

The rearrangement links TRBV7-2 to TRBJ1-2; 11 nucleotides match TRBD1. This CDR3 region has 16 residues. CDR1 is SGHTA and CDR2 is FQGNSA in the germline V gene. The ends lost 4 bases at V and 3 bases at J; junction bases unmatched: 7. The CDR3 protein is CASSSRDRGLYYGYTF. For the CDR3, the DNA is TGTGCCAGCAGCTCGAGGGACAGGGGGTTATACTATGGCTACACCTTC.

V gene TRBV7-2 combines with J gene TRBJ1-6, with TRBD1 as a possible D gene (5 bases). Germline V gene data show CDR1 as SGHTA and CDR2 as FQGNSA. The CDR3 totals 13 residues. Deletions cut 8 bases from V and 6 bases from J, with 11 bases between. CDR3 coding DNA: TGTGCCAGCGGCAGGGATGGTAATTCACCCCTCCACTTT. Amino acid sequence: CASGRDGNSPLHF.